The 10 T cell receptor beta chains below were found in one sample sequenced in a study of blood T cell repertoires in COVID-19. TCRdb keeps only in-frame clones here, not all; method: immunoSEQ multiplex PCR. Among about 200,000 clones listed, around 87% were seen once. The source material was peripheral blood. The receptor set was obtained from a woman aged 45-60 years with COVID-19, enrolled during active disease.

The rearrangement joins TRBV10-3 to TRBJ1-1; D remains ambiguous. Germline values: CDR1 ENHRY, CDR2 SYGVKD. Trimming took off 3 bases at V and 7 bases at J, with 21 bases between the two ends. The CDR3 totals 16 residues. DNA of the CDR3: TGTGCCATCAGTGACCCCCTATTCTACCAGGAGGGTGAAGCTTTCTTT. Protein sequence: CAISDPLFYQEGEAFF.

V and J are TRBV6-6 and TRBJ2-7, with 7 bases that match TRBD2. This CDR3 region has 15 residues. J gave up 0 bases and V 3 bases, and 5 bases lay outside the gene matches. Germline lookup yields CDR1 MNHNY and CDR2 SVGAGI (reference sequence). CDR3 DNA sequence: TGTGCCAGCAGTTATTCAGGGACTACCTCCTACGAGCAGTACGTC. Amino acids: CASSYSGTTSYEQYV.

The chain employs TRBV19 and TRBJ1-1, with 7 positions matching TRBD1. CDR3 length: 14 amino acids. CDR1 is LNHDA, CDR2 SQIVND, per germline (reference sequence). With 4 bases clipped from V and 7 bases from J, the junction kept 9 bases outside the gene matches. CDR3 coding DNA: TGTGCCAGTAGTAGAGGACAGGCTAGCTTTGAAGCTTTCTTT. Amino acids: CASSRGQASFEAFF.

The genes are TRBV10-3 and TRBJ2-7, with a possible D match to TRBD1 (5 bases). This CDR3 has 14 residues. Germline CDR1 ENHRY, CDR2 SYGVKD. The V gene lost 2 bases and the J gene lost 1 base, with 9 bases spanning the gap. The CDR3 protein is CAISEQGSSYEQYF. CDR3 nucleotide sequence: TGTGCCATCAGTGAGCAGGGTTCGTCCTACGAGCAGTACTTC.

V is TRBV20-1 and J is TRBJ2-1, with 8 positions matching TRBD1. Germline CDR1 and CDR2: DFQATT and SNEGSKA (reference sequence). CDR3 length: 16 residues. The V gene end was trimmed by 3 bases and the J gene end by 3 bases; junction bases not matched to a gene: 10. CDR3 bases: TGCAGTGCTAGTGGCCTCCCCGGGACAGGCTACAATGAGCAGTTCTTC. This gives the protein CSASGLPGTGYNEQFF.

The gene calls are TRBV5-4 and TRBJ2-7; 9 bases agree with TRBD1. CDR1 and CDR2 (germline): SGHNT, YYREEE (reference sequence). The CDR3 totals 14 residues. J lost 4 bases, V lost 4 bases, and 6 bases had no gene match. CDR3 coding DNA: TGTGCCAGCAGCACCGGGACAGGGTCTTACGAGCAGTACGTC. Translation gives CASSTGTGSYEQYV.

The J gene is TRBJ1-1, the V gene TRBV4-1; the D gene is possibly TRBD1 (6 bases). The CDR3 totals 14 residues. Germline values: CDR1 MGHRA, CDR2 YSYEKL. The ends were cut back, 4 bases at V and 5 bases at J, with 14 bases in the middle. CDR3 loop: CASSPLQGGTEAFF. The CDR3 DNA reads TGCGCCAGCAGCCCGTTACAGGGAGGGACTGAAGCTTTCTTT.

The chain has TRBV14 and TRBJ1-1; 11 bases align to TRBD1. Germline CDR1 is SGHDN and CDR2 is FVKESK. The CDR3 has 15 amino acids. J gave up 8 bases and V 3 bases, and 8 bases lay outside the gene matches. CDR3 loop: CASSQMGQGGPEAFF. In DNA, the CDR3 is TGTGCCAGCAGCCAGATGGGACAGGGGGGGCCCGAAGCTTTCTTT.

The chain joins TRBV11-3 to TRBJ2-1; D is unclear. The CDR3 totals 13 residues. The germline CDR1 and CDR2 sequences are SGHNT and YENEEA. Between the trimmed V and J ends, which lost 5 bases and 10 bases, there was a span of 15 bases. The CDR3 loop is CASSVAGSGEQFF. The DNA of the CDR3 is TGTGCCAGCAGCGTCGCCGGGTCCGGCGAGCAGTTCTTC.

V and J are TRBV5-1 and TRBJ2-3; weak D call: TRBD1 (7 bases). Germline V gives CDR1 SGHRS, CDR2 YFSETQ. Trimming stripped 1 base from V and 5 bases from J, with 8 bases between. This CDR3 spans 13 amino acids. CDR3 nucleotides: TGCGCCAGCAGCTTGCAGGGGGGAGATACGCAGTATTTT. Amino acid sequence: CASSLQGGDTQYF.